This T cell receptor beta chain was identified in a study of cytomegalovirus exposure and HLA in healthy donors. The CDR3 runs 15 residues. Germline-derived CDR1 and CDR2 are MDHEN and SYDVKM. Trimming shortened V by 6 bases and J by 4 bases, and 18 bases separated the two germline ends. PCR amplification relied on 60 Vbeta primers (plus 13 Jbeta primers). The table came from immunoSEQ multiplex PCR; TCRdb's copy has only in-frame clones and leaves some out. The sample shows around 150,000 clones, around 81% of them seen only once. Sequencing used PBMCs. V gene TRBV28 combines with J gene TRBJ1-2, with a possible D match to TRBD1 (6 bases). The receptor was isolated from a woman aged 50 to 60 in good health and CMV-seronegative. CDR3 sequence reads: CASSTPRGGGYGYTF. The CDR3 DNA reads as TGTGCCAGCAGCACCCCTCGGGGGGGCGGCTATGGCTACACCTTC.